The present TCR beta chain was sequenced within a study of blood T cell repertoires in COVID-19. Across the whole study: Samples taken during acute and convalescent COVID-19 were collected in the United States, Italy and Spain. From T cells, B-cell-depleted T cells, or PBMCs came the material, which was cDNA or gDNA.

In the original analysis: It was from reference gene primer amplification that nucleated cell counts were estimated. Assay: immunoSEQ multiplex PCR; the TCRdb copy retains only in-frame clones and omits some. That table furnishes V, J and clone size, whereas the DNA furnished D and trimming. The sample yields approximately 100,000 clones, approximately 92% seen once. This receptor was identified in a man between 65 and 80 years old with acute or convalescent COVID-19. The source material was peripheral blood.

CDR3: CASSWGQGSYNSPLHF. The CDR3 region has the DNA TGCGCCAGCAGCTGGGGACAGGGCTCCTATAATTCACCCCTCCACTTT. The rearrangement links TRBV5-1 to TRBJ1-6; TRBD1 matches 9 bases. CDR1 and CDR2 from the germline V gene are SGHRS and YFSETQ. This CDR3 comprises 16 residues. V trimming: 3 bases; J trimming: 0 bases; junction bases outside the gene matches: 1.